These T cell receptor beta chains were read from a single sample in a study of T-cell reconstitution after alpha-beta-depleted transplantation in children. TCRdb re-called the PCR reads through MiXCR, storing one row per CDR3 protein. Counted here are about 610,000 distinct CDR3 sequences, roughly a tenth occurring once; the ten biggest clones make up roughly 4%. Sequences were derived from PBMCs from the stem cell graft donor, sampled from the stem cell graft. All receptors derive from a human donor who donated a stem cell graft to a child with acute myeloid leukemia. CDR3s include the opening cysteine and the closing phenylalanine or tryptophan. D genes are given only for firm matches. The listing skips clone size in some rows; elsewhere it reads once, few, many or a size class.

cdr3_nt: TGTGCCAGCAGTTTTCCCCCATCGATGGATACGCAGTATTTT
cdr3_aa: CASSFPPSMDTQYF
clone_size: many
d_call: -
v_call: TRBV28
j_call: TRBJ2-3

cdr3_nt: TGTGCCAGCAGCTTGGGGGGCTTAGGGAGTGAGCAGTTCTTC
cdr3_aa: CASSLGGLGSEQFF
clone_size: many
d_call: -
v_call: TRBV7-8
j_call: TRBJ2-1

cdr3_nt: TGTGCCAGCAGAGGAGCGGGAGGGCGAAAGACCCAGTACTTC
cdr3_aa: CASRGAGGRKTQYF
clone_size: many
d_call: TRBD2
v_call: TRBV25-1
j_call: TRBJ2-5

cdr3_nt: TGTGCCAGCCGTGATCGGACAGGCCTGGGCGGGGAGCTGTTTTTT
cdr3_aa: CASRDRTGLGGELFF
clone_size: -
d_call: TRBD1
v_call: TRBV2
j_call: TRBJ2-2

cdr3_nt: TGTGCCAGCAGCCGGGATCCCAACATCCCTGAAGCTTTCTTT
cdr3_aa: CASSRDPNIPEAFF
clone_size: -
d_call: -
v_call: TRBV18
j_call: TRBJ1-1

cdr3_nt: TGCAGTGCTAGAATGGCGGGGGGCGCTAGCAATCAGCCCCAGCATTTT
cdr3_aa: CSARMAGGASNQPQHF
clone_size: few
d_call: -
v_call: TRBV20-1
j_call: TRBJ1-5

cdr3_nt: TGTGCCAGCAGCTTAGATAGGAGGAGACTAGCGGAATACGAGCAGTACTTC
cdr3_aa: CASSLDRRRLAEYEQYF
clone_size: few
d_call: TRBD2
v_call: TRBV11-2
j_call: TRBJ2-7

cdr3_nt: TGTGCCATCAGTGAGGACTCGTACTACAATGAGCAGTTCTTC
cdr3_aa: CAISEDSYYNEQFF
clone_size: -
d_call: -
v_call: TRBV10-3
j_call: TRBJ2-1

cdr3_nt: TGCAGCGTTTCGAAGGGAGCCGGCTACAATGAGCAGTTCTTC
cdr3_aa: CSVSKGAGYNEQFF
clone_size: many
d_call: -
v_call: TRBV29-1
j_call: TRBJ2-1

cdr3_nt: TGTGCCAGCAGCTTACGGGACAGGGAGTTTGAAGCCCAGCATTTT
cdr3_aa: CASSLRDREFEAQHF
clone_size: -
d_call: TRBD1
v_call: TRBV7-8
j_call: TRBJ1-5

cdr3_nt: TGTGCCATCAGTGAGTCGTGGGGGGGGACTGAAGCTTTCTTT
cdr3_aa: CAISESWGGTEAFF
clone_size: few
d_call: -
v_call: TRBV10-3
j_call: TRBJ1-1

cdr3_nt: TGTGCCTGGAAAGGGGACAGGGAGGCCGGGGAGCTGTTTTTT
cdr3_aa: CAWKGDREAGELFF
clone_size: -
d_call: TRBD1
v_call: TRBV30
j_call: TRBJ2-2

cdr3_nt: TGTGCCAGCAGTTTACGTGGGACTAGCGAATTTAGGGGCAATGAGCAGTTCTTC
cdr3_aa: CASSLRGTSEFRGNEQFF
clone_size: -
d_call: TRBD2
v_call: TRBV27
j_call: TRBJ2-1

cdr3_nt: TGTGCCAGCAGCGTAGCGGTGGGACCCACCGGGCAGCTGTTTTTT
cdr3_aa: CASSVAVGPTGQLFF
clone_size: -
d_call: -
v_call: TRBV9
j_call: TRBJ2-2

cdr3_nt: TGTGCCACCAGTGCCCCCGACGAGGCCAAAAACACCGGGGAGCTGTTTTTT
cdr3_aa: CATSAPDEAKNTGELFF
clone_size: -
d_call: -
v_call: TRBV24-1
j_call: TRBJ2-2

cdr3_nt: TGCGCCACCGCCTCGGCGCCGGGAAACATTCAGTACTTC
cdr3_aa: CATASAPGNIQYF
clone_size: -
d_call: -
v_call: TRBV5-1
j_call: TRBJ2-4

cdr3_nt: TGTGCCAGCAGCTTAGACGGACTAGCGGGAGGGCCGAGCACAGATACGCAGTATTTT
cdr3_aa: CASSLDGLAGGPSTDTQYF
clone_size: once
d_call: TRBD2
v_call: TRBV11-1
j_call: TRBJ2-3

cdr3_nt: TGTGCCTGGAGTAAAGGCAGGTCCCTAAGCTCCTACGAGCAGTACTTC
cdr3_aa: CAWSKGRSLSSYEQYF
clone_size: -
d_call: -
v_call: TRBV30
j_call: TRBJ2-7

cdr3_nt: TGTGCCAGCTCACCACCGGGGACTAGCGGGACGTACAATGAGCAGTTCTTC
cdr3_aa: CASSPPGTSGTYNEQFF
clone_size: -
d_call: TRBD2
v_call: TRBV18
j_call: TRBJ2-1

cdr3_nt: TGTGCCAGCAGTCAGTTGAGCGCAATGTCCTACAATGAGCAGTTCTTC
cdr3_aa: CASSQLSAMSYNEQFF
clone_size: -
d_call: -
v_call: TRBV28
j_call: TRBJ2-1

cdr3_nt: TGTGCCAGCAGCGTAGCTACTAGCGGGAGAACCACCGGGGAGCTGTTTTTT
cdr3_aa: CASSVATSGRTTGELFF
clone_size: many
d_call: TRBD2
v_call: TRBV9
j_call: TRBJ2-2

cdr3_nt: TGTGCCAGCTCTCCGACAGGGGGTAGTCGACAGCCCCAGCATTTT
cdr3_aa: CASSPTGGSRQPQHF
clone_size: -
d_call: TRBD1
v_call: TRBV9
j_call: TRBJ1-5

cdr3_nt: TGCAGTGCCGGACTACAGGGAGAGGGTTATGGCTACACCTTC
cdr3_aa: CSAGLQGEGYGYTF
clone_size: -
d_call: -
v_call: TRBV20-1
j_call: TRBJ1-2

cdr3_nt: TGTGCCAGCAGCTTAAAGGACACCATATATTTT
cdr3_aa: CASSLKDTIYF
clone_size: -
d_call: -
v_call: TRBV11-2
j_call: TRBJ1-3

cdr3_nt: TGTGCCAGCAGTCTCGGGACAGGGATGAATGAGCAGTTCTTC
cdr3_aa: CASSLGTGMNEQFF
clone_size: many
d_call: TRBD1
v_call: TRBV6-1
j_call: TRBJ2-1

cdr3_nt: TGTGCCAGCAGCTATCAGGGGTACACTGAAGCTTTCTTT
cdr3_aa: CASSYQGYTEAFF
clone_size: few
d_call: -
v_call: TRBV7-8
j_call: TRBJ1-1

cdr3_nt: TGTGCCAGCAGTCTCAGCGGGACCTACAATGAGCAGTTCTTC
cdr3_aa: CASSLSGTYNEQFF
clone_size: many
d_call: TRBD2
v_call: TRBV5-1
j_call: TRBJ2-1

cdr3_nt: TGTGCCAGCAGCCTGTTACAGGGGGCCACACCCCTCCACTTT
cdr3_aa: CASSLLQGATPLHF
clone_size: -
d_call: TRBD1
v_call: TRBV11-2
j_call: TRBJ1-6

cdr3_nt: TGTGCCACCATCACGGGTGGGAGCGGGAGTTTGATCGAGACCCAGTACTTC
cdr3_aa: CATITGGSGSLIETQYF
clone_size: -
d_call: TRBD2
v_call: TRBV28
j_call: TRBJ2-5

cdr3_nt: TGTGCCAGCTCACCGGCCGGACAGGGAGTTGTTGGCTACACCTTC
cdr3_aa: CASSPAGQGVVGYTF
clone_size: few
d_call: TRBD1
v_call: TRBV18
j_call: TRBJ1-2

cdr3_nt: TGTGCCAGCAGACCGGACAGGGGGTATCATCAGCCCCAGCATTTT
cdr3_aa: CASRPDRGYHQPQHF
clone_size: few
d_call: TRBD1
v_call: TRBV2
j_call: TRBJ1-5

cdr3_nt: TGTGCCATCACCCAAGGGGACTCCCACGAGCAGTACTTC
cdr3_aa: CAITQGDSHEQYF
clone_size: few
d_call: -
v_call: TRBV10-3
j_call: TRBJ2-7

cdr3_nt: TGTGCCAGCAGCTTAGCGGGGGGTTGGGACACTGAAGCTTTCTTT
cdr3_aa: CASSLAGGWDTEAFF
clone_size: -
d_call: -
v_call: TRBV7-8
j_call: TRBJ1-1